This T cell receptor beta chain was obtained from a study of technical replicates of blood from several donors (dated by TCRdb to 2015 to 2018). For this clone: Its antigen is unknown. One base away there is no much larger clone; base qualities are not given.

Library preparation was by the immunoSEQ multiplex PCR assay. The table comes from immuneACCESS by way of TCRdb, which keeps in-frame sequences with V and J called. Part of the clones is missing from these tables; in studies checked, under half for an unresolved V gene and the rest for unknown reasons. This sample has over 70,000 clones in its table, and roughly 94% of those were observed once. The ten biggest clones cover under 0.35% of the sample. For CDR1 and CDR2, the germline V gene lists MDHEN and SYDVKM. The germline ends are 10 bases apart after V is trimmed by 5 bases and J by 4 bases. Taken from cysteine to phenylalanine, the CDR3 has 13 residues. The read is trimmed to its CDR3 DNA, 39 bases read in frame from base 1.

The TCR was taken from a human donor in good health. The sample taken for sequencing was T cells isolated from PBMCs. The sequence joins TRBV28 to TRBJ2-3, with the D gene too uncertain to name. Read as DNA, the sequence is TGTGCCAGCAGTACCCATCTAGCAGATACGCAGTATTTT. This sequence encodes CASSTHLADTQYF.